The 18 T cell receptor beta chains below all came from one sample that was sequenced in a study of post-analysis software for immune sequencing data. Whole-study results and caveats: The five TRBV segments detected at higher frequency in patients than in controls included TRBV5-6, TRBV5-1 and TRBV20-1.

Each TCR beta cDNA library carried unique molecular identifiers. TCRdb re-analysed the PCR reads in MiXCR, keeping a single row per CDR3 protein. The profile shows about 680,000 distinct CDR3 sequences, approximately 60% of them singletons. These receptors' antigens are unknown. Sequenced sample: blood. The receptors shown here come from a girl aged 2-15 years with multiple sclerosis.

V gene TRBV20-1 combines with J gene TRBJ1-2, with unresolved D. This CDR3 contains 13 residues. Trimming stripped 4 bases from V and 2 bases from J, with 11 bases between. From germline, CDR1 is DFQATT and CDR2 SNEGSKA (reference sequence). Here the CDR3 reads CSATGGNNYGYTF. The CDR3 DNA reads as TGCAGTGCTACTGGAGGGAACAACTATGGCTACACCTTC.

This clonotype was observed a few times. The chain employs TRBV25-1 and TRBJ2-7; D is ambiguous. CDR1 MGHDK and CDR2 SYGVNS come from the germline V gene. This CDR3 comprises 15 residues. V was cut by 4 bases and J by 1 base, with 14 bases left in between. The CDR3 DNA is TGTGCCAGCAGTGGCTATGTTGGTGTGTCCTACGAGCAGTACTTC. It codes for CASSGYVGVSYEQYF.

The chain joins TRBV30 to TRBJ2-5; D not certain. Germline CDR1 is GTSNPN and CDR2 is SVGIG (reference sequence). This CDR3 is 13 amino acids long. Trimming took off 0 bases at V and 5 bases at J, with 10 bases between the two ends. CDR3 in amino acids: CAWSVEAGETQYF. CDR3 nucleotide sequence: TGTGCCTGGAGTGTAGAGGCCGGCGAGACCCAGTACTTC. Based on the CDR3 plus reference TRBV30 and TRBJ2-5, the full variable domain is SQTIHQWPATLVQPVGSPLSLECTVEGTSNPNLYWYRQAAGRGLQLLFYSVGIGQISSEVPQNLSASRPQDRQFILSSKKLLLSDSGFYLCAWSVEAGETQYFGPGTRLLVL.

CDR3 sequence: CASSPMPTRGPYEQYF. The CDR3 nucleotides read TGTGCCAGCAGCCCGATGCCTACGAGGGGACCCTACGAGCAGTACTTC. J is TRBJ2-7 and V is TRBV3-1, with D possibly called TRBD1 or TRBD2 (5 bases each). The CDR3 extends over 16 amino acids. Germline-derived CDR1 and CDR2 are LGHDT and YNNKEL (reference sequence). Trimming shortened V by 4 bases and J by 2 bases, and 18 bases separated the two germline ends.

This clonotype was seen just once. This chain uses TRBV7-8 with TRBJ2-1; D unclear. The germline gives CDR1 SGHVS, CDR2 FQNEAQ. V lost 1 base to trimming and J lost 3 bases, with 19 bases between them. The CDR3 loop spans 18 amino acids. The CDR3 loop reads CASSLGVGAAIRYNEQFF. CDR3 nucleotides: TGTGCCAGCAGCTTAGGTGTCGGAGCCGCTATCCGCTACAATGAGCAGTTCTTC.

This clonotype was counted only a few times. V is TRBV4-1 and J is TRBJ2-1, with D possibly being TRBD1 (5 bases). The length of the CDR3 is 15 residues. From germline, CDR1 is MGHRA and CDR2 YSYEKL. V gave up 3 bases and J gave up 1 base, with 10 bases separating them. The CDR3 reads CASSHTDSSYNEQFF. The CDR3 nucleotides are TGCGCCAGCAGCCACACAGACAGTTCCTACAATGAGCAGTTCTTC.

J is TRBJ2-2 and V is TRBV7-2, with D perhaps TRBD2 (6 bases). CDR1 is SGHTA and CDR2 is FQGNSA in the germline V gene. This CDR3 has 14 residues. V was trimmed by 4 bases and J by 6 bases, leaving 12 bases between them. This CDR3 reads CASSSRTISGELFF. The CDR3 nucleotides read TGTGCCAGCAGCTCCCGGACTATTTCCGGGGAGCTGTTTTTT. Together with reference TRBV7-2 and TRBJ2-2, the CDR3 gives the full variable domain: GAGVSQSPSNKVTEKGKDVELRCDPISGHTALYWYRQSLGQGLEFLIYFQGNSAPDKSGLPSDRFSAERTGGSVSTLTIQRTQQEDSAVYLCASSSRTISGELFFGEGSRLTVL.

This clonotype has more than one count but fewer than ten. V gene TRBV3-1 combines with J gene TRBJ2-1; 8 nucleotides match TRBD2. This CDR3 is 16 amino acids long. CDR1 and CDR2 (germline): LGHDT, YNNKEL (reference sequence). The trim removed 3 bases at V and 6 bases at J, leaving 10 bases unmatched. The CDR3 sequence is CASSQWGKGTSNEQFF. CDR3 nucleotides: TGTGCCAGCAGCCAGTGGGGGAAGGGGACTAGCAATGAGCAGTTCTTC.

V usage is TRBV7-9 and J usage is TRBJ1-2; 11 nucleotides align to TRBD1. Germline loops: CDR1 SEHNR, CDR2 FQNEAQ (reference sequence). This CDR3 is built from 13 residues. The junction had 3 bases not matched to a gene; V was cut back by 5 bases and J by 7 bases. The DNA of the CDR3 is TGTGCCAGCAGCGGACAGGGGGCTAGTGGCTACACCTTC. Its translation is CASSGQGASGYTF.

The sample holds a few counts of this clonotype. V and J are TRBV5-1 and TRBJ2-5; a weak D match, TRBD2 (5 bases). Germline V gives CDR1 SGHRS, CDR2 YFSETQ. V lost 7 bases to trimming and J lost 2 bases, with 18 bases between them. The CDR3 has 15 residues. CDR3 coding DNA: TGCGCCAGCTCCCTAACTAGTATCCGGCAAGAGACCCAGTACTTC. It yields the protein CASSLTSIRQETQYF.

Regarding this clonotype: A read error may produce the germline difference seen at one junction end. This rearrangement joins TRBV4-1 to TRBJ2-2, with 10 bases that match TRBD2. The CDR3 loop spans 18 amino acids. Germline V gene lookup returns CDR1 MGHRA and CDR2 YSYEKL. The CDR3 sequence is CASRQAPTSGPNTGELFF. CDR3 nucleotide sequence: TGCGCCAGCAGACAAGCTCCGACTAGCGGGCCGAACACCGGGGAGCTGTTTTTT.

V is TRBV29-1 and J is TRBJ1-2; 7 nucleotides agree with TRBD1. Looked up from germline, CDR1 is SQVTM and CDR2 is ANQGSEA. This CDR3 is built from 13 residues. Trimming removed 7 bases from V and 8 bases from J; junction bases left unmatched: 13. The DNA for the CDR3 is TGCAGCGCCTACTTTGGACAGGATGGGGGCTACACCTTC. Amino acid sequence: CSAYFGQDGGYTF.

Here the CDR3 reads CASKTPSSGRGRLIYEQYF. As DNA, the CDR3 is TGTGCCAGCAAGACCCCATCTAGCGGGAGAGGGCGTTTGATATACGAGCAGTACTTC. The chain employs TRBV2 and TRBJ2-5; 10 bases fit TRBD2. The end of the DNA is better explained by TRBJ2-7, so the J call may be wrong. The CDR3 consists of 19 residues. Germline CDR1 reads SNHLY; CDR2 reads FYNNEI.

For this clonotype: At one end, the junction sequence differs from germline, possibly due to a read error. The chain recombines TRBV13 with TRBJ2-7, with a possible D match to TRBD2 (5 bases). CDR1 is PRHDT and CDR2 is FYEKMQ in the germline V gene (reference sequence). The CDR3 has 16 residues. The CDR3 DNA reads TGTGCCGGCAGCTTAGGCCTCTTAGCGAGCTCCTACGAGCAGTACTTC. It specifies CAGSLGLLASSYEQYF.

About this clonotype itself: An end of the junction differs from the germline gene, which may be a read error. This rearrangement joins TRBV12-3 or TRBV12-4 to TRBJ2-3; D call uncertain. This CDR3 is built from 15 residues. CDR3 protein: CASSLAAARADAQYF. The DNA for the CDR3 is TGTGCCAGCAGTTTAGCGGCCGCCCGCGCAGATGCGCAGTATTTT.

This clonotype was observed a few times. The gene calls are TRBV4-3 and TRBJ2-1; D may correspond to TRBD1 or TRBD2 (5 bases each). Trimming took off 0 bases at V and 8 bases at J, with 11 bases between the two ends. The CDR3 extends over 14 amino acids. The germline V gene encodes CDR1 LGHNA and CDR2 YSLEER. DNA for the CDR3: TGCGCCAGCAGCCAAGATCACGGGGCGGATGAGCAGTTCTTC. Protein sequence: CASSQDHGADEQFF.

V usage is TRBV6-5 and J usage is TRBJ2-1; 7 positions agree with TRBD2. Unmatched junction bases numbered 6, after V lost 5 bases and J lost 2 bases. Germline V gene data show CDR1 as MNHEY and CDR2 as SVGAGI. The CDR3 length is 15 residues. The CDR3 sequence: CASSLGLDTYNEQFF. CDR3 DNA: TGTGCCAGCAGTCTTGGACTAGACACCTACAATGAGCAGTTCTTC.

The V gene is TRBV29-1, the J gene TRBJ1-1; TRBD1 agrees at 7 bases. The CDR3 is 12 residues long. CDR1 is SQVTM, CDR2 ANQGSEA, per germline. V was pared by 7 bases and J by 4 bases, with 6 bases of the junction left unmatched. CDR3 sequence reads: CSGDRVGTEAFF. The CDR3 coding sequence is TGCAGCGGAGACAGGGTCGGCACTGAAGCTTTCTTT.